This T cell receptor (beta chain) was sequenced for a study of technical replicates of blood from several donors. In germline, CDR1 is MGHRA, CDR2 YSYEKL. V was shortened by 1 base and J by 2 bases, with 6 bases between the two germline ends. The CDR3 is made up of 13 amino acids. Measured with immunoSEQ multiplex PCR; TCRdb has only the in-frame clones, and not every one. The sample carries tens of thousands of clones, 86% recorded once. The receptor comes from a human donor in good health. Some clones in this sample may be carry-over from other donors' samples. J is TRBJ2-7 and V is TRBV4-1; no reliable D call. The sample comprised PBMCs. The CDR3 coding sequence is TGCGCCAGCAGCCAAGTTGAGGCCTACGAGCAGTACTTC. Its protein product is CASSQVEAYEQYF.